The entry that follows covers one T cell receptor (beta chain) sequence. Its antigen is undetermined. TCR beta cDNA libraries had unique molecular identifiers. There were roughly 1 to 11 million T cells, and roughly 0.5 million cDNA molecules came from them. TCRdb reprocessed the PCR reads via MiXCR and lists one record per CDR3 protein. The repertoire holds about 680,000 distinct CDR3 sequences, with roughly three fifths as singletons. These data originate in a study of post-analysis software for immune sequencing data. Study-wide results and limits: When compared against controls, multiple sclerosis patients showed significantly lower normalized Chao1 diversity. Co-batched samples clustered tightly together by F measure.

This TCR came from a girl aged 2 to 10 with multiple sclerosis. Sample: blood.

CDR3 sequence (DNA): TGCAGCGTTGAAGGTCCGGGGCCAGCTTTCTTT. Encoded protein: CSVEGPGPAFF. The chain has TRBV29-1 and TRBJ1-1; D might be TRBD1 (5 bases). Germline assignment: CDR1 SQVTM and CDR2 ANQGSEA. Trimming left V 1 base short and J 10 bases short, with 10 bases between. This CDR3 is built from 11 residues.